The 12 T cell receptor beta chains in this list originate from one sample, sequenced in a study of neoadjuvant anti-PD-1 for oral cavity cancer (dated by TCRdb to the early 2020s). Per the publication, the time point label means: after neoadjuvant nivolumab, at surgical resection. Library construction relied on the immunoSEQ multiplex PCR assay. This immuneACCESS table, as held by TCRdb, lists in-frame sequences with V and J called but not all clones. Of the missing ones, under half trace to an unresolved V gene in checked studies; the others have no known cause. The sample data list roughly 8,900 clones, and just under 70% of these were observed just once. Less than 4.5% of the sample is taken by the ten largest. This specimen consisted of PBMCs, obtained after nivolumab (anti-PD-1) treatment. Every receptor here comes from a person aged 40-85 years with oral cavity squamous cell carcinoma.

The V and J genes are TRBV9 and TRBJ1-2; unclear D gene. The V end was cut by 6 bases, the J end by 7 bases, with 22 bases between. CDR3 length: 15 amino acids. Germline lookup yields CDR1 SGDLS and CDR2 YYNGEE. This chain's CDR3 is CASTKRYDKRGGYTF. For the CDR3, the DNA is TGTGCCAGCACCAAAAGATATGACAAAAGAGGTGGCTACACCTTC.

The chain carries TRBV2 and TRBJ2-7, with D uncertain. Trimming removed 7 bases from V and 0 bases from J, with 19 bases in between. Per the germline V gene, CDR1 is SNHLY and CDR2 is FYNNEI. The CDR3 extends over 16 amino acids. The CDR3, as DNA: TGTGCCAGCACTCCTTGGGGTCCCACCAGCTCCTACGAGCAGTACTTC. This encodes CASTPWGPTSSYEQYF.

V usage is TRBV5-1 and J usage is TRBJ1-3, with 11 bases matching TRBD1. V lost 1 base and J lost 1; bases outside the gene matches: 7. This CDR3 is built from 18 residues. Germline lookup yields CDR1 SGHRS and CDR2 YFSETQ. CDR3 coding DNA: TGCGCCAGCAGCTTGCCAGGACAGGGGGCCCTATCTGGAAACACCATATATTTT. It codes for CASSLPGQGALSGNTIYF.

J is TRBJ1-3 and V is TRBV11-2; D perhaps matches TRBD1 (5 bases). The germline V and J ends were trimmed by 1 base and 0 bases, with 10 bases remaining between them. CDR3 size: 16 residues. Germline CDR1 reads SGHAT; CDR2 reads FQNNGV. The CDR3 nucleotides are TGTGCCAGCAGCTTAGGTCAGGGCATCTCTGGAAACACCATATATTTT. As protein: CASSLGQGISGNTIYF.

This clone was recorded a few times. J is TRBJ2-7 and V is TRBV2; D is perhaps TRBD1 or TRBD2 (5 bases each). The CDR3 runs to 16 residues. Germline CDR1 and CDR2: SNHLY and FYNNEI. The V gene lost 4 bases and the J gene lost 3 bases, with 19 bases spanning the gap. The CDR3 region has the DNA TGTGCCAGCAGTGGGGGGTTTTCCCAGAGGGTCTACGAGCAGTACTTC. Amino acids: CASSGGFSQRVYEQYF.

The chain recombines TRBV5-1 with TRBJ1-4; no definite D call. The CDR3 contains 14 residues. Germline assignment: CDR1 SGHRS and CDR2 YFSETQ. The germline V and J ends were trimmed by 0 bases and 3 bases, with 6 bases remaining between them. Here the CDR3 reads CASSLETPNEKLFF. The CDR3 nucleotides read TGCGCCAGCAGCTTGGAGACGCCTAATGAAAAACTGTTTTTT.

V is TRBV5-4 and J is TRBJ1-1; the D gene is possibly TRBD1 (5 bases). V lost 7 bases to trimming and J lost 8 bases, with 15 bases between them. Germline values: CDR1 SGHNT, CDR2 YYREEE (reference sequence). The CDR3 is 12 residues long. Written as DNA, the CDR3 is TGTGCCAGCTCCCGTCAGGGTCCCGAAGCTTTCTTT. Translating gives CASSRQGPEAFF.

The chain uses TRBV10-2 and TRBJ1-1; D perhaps matches TRBD1 (6 bases). Germline V CDR1 and CDR2: WSHSY, SAAADI. The CDR3 runs to 13 residues. The V and J ends lost 7 bases and 1 base respectively, with 10 bases between them. The CDR3 DNA follows: TGCGCCAGCAAGATACAGGGGAACACTGAAGCTTTCTTT. It codes for CASKIQGNTEAFF.

The V and J genes are TRBV30 and TRBJ2-2; 10 bases agree with TRBD1. CDR3 length equals 14 residues. V shed 5 bases, J shed 7 bases, and the junction held 7 bases outside the gene matches. Germline V gives CDR1 GTSNPN, CDR2 SVGIG (reference sequence). The CDR3 here is CAWSTGGVDGELFF. The CDR3 DNA is TGTGCCTGGTCGACAGGGGGCGTAGACGGGGAGCTGTTTTTT.

In this sample, this clone turned up once. J is TRBJ1-5 and V is TRBV10-3; D remains unclear. Germline values: CDR1 ENHRY, CDR2 SYGVKD. Between the trimmed V and J ends, which lost 6 bases and 6 bases, there was a span of 15 bases. This CDR3 is 14 amino acids long. CDR3: CAISDSKPIQPQHF. CDR3 nucleotides: TGTGCCATCAGCGACTCTAAACCTATTCAGCCCCAGCATTTT.

The chain carries TRBV6-5 and TRBJ2-1, with 13 bases matching TRBD2. Germline CDR1 MNHEY, CDR2 SVGAGI. This CDR3 is 14 amino acids long. With V trimmed by 6 bases and J by 6 bases, 2 bases remained unmatched. The CDR3 nucleotides are TGTGCCAGCAGGCGGACTAGCGGGAGCAATGAGCAGTTCTTC. This codes for CASRRTSGSNEQFF.

The CDR3 spells CAISRDRGETGELFF. Written as DNA, the CDR3 is TGTGCCATCAGCCGGGACAGGGGAGAGACCGGGGAGCTGTTTTTT. The chain links TRBV10-3 to TRBJ2-2, with 10 bases that match TRBD1. This CDR3 region has 15 residues. V trimming: 6 bases; J trimming: 5 bases; junction bases outside the gene matches: 6. In germline, CDR1 is ENHRY, CDR2 SYGVKD.